The 20 T cell receptor beta chains reported below all come from one sample, sequenced in a study of early T cells in non-severe SARS-CoV-2 infection. One entry per CDR3 protein results from TCRdb running MiXCR on the 5' RACE reads. The sample yields about 77,000 distinct CDR3 sequences, about 15% seen once. Sequenced input: whole blood. These receptors originate from an adult who was a healthcare worker with PCR-confirmed SARS-CoV-2 infection or an uninfected control (not recorded which).

In its sample, this clonotype was seen a few times. The V call is TRBV11-2, the J call TRBJ1-1; D remains unclear. The CDR3 loop spans 14 amino acids. The ends were cut back, 7 bases at V and 4 bases at J, with 16 bases in the middle. Germline CDR1 SGHAT, CDR2 FQNNGV. DNA for the CDR3: TGTGCCAGCACCCCCGGCGTCCGGCGCACTGAAGCTTTCTTT. It codes for CASTPGVRRTEAFF. The full variable domain, in which reference TRBV11-2 and TRBJ1-1 provide the parts outside the CDR3, is EAGVAQSPRYKIIEKRQSVAFWCNPISGHATLYWYQQILGQGPKLLIQFQNNGVVDDSQLPKDRFSAERLKGVDSTLKIQPAKLEDSAVYLCASTPGVRRTEAFFGQGTRLTVV.

To note about this clonotype: At one boundary the junction diverges from the germline segment, which might be a read error. The chain combines TRBV6-6 with TRBJ2-1; TRBD1 is a possible D gene (6 bases). In germline, CDR1 is MNHNY, CDR2 SVGAGI (reference sequence). This CDR3 is 15 amino acids long. DNA of the CDR3: TGTGTCAGCACTTTAGGGACACCGTCCTACAATGAGCAGTTCTTC. Its translation: CVSTLGTPSYNEQFF.

The rearrangement uses TRBV28 and TRBJ1-5, with no clear D. Germline V gene sequence: CDR1 MDHEN, CDR2 SYDVKM. V lost 5 bases, J lost 6 bases, and 5 bases lay in between. The CDR3 runs 11 residues. Written as DNA, the CDR3 is TGTGCCAGCAGTCAACGTCAGCCCCAGCATTTT. Translation: CASSQRQPQHF.

The chain couples TRBV30 to TRBJ1-1; no definite D call. Per the germline V gene, CDR1 is GTSNPN and CDR2 is SVGIG (reference sequence). Trimming removed 4 bases from V and 0 bases from J, with 15 bases in between. This CDR3 has 15 residues. The CDR3 reads CAWKSHNNMNTEAFF. The DNA for the CDR3 is TGTGCCTGGAAGTCCCACAACAACATGAACACTGAAGCTTTCTTT.

CDR3 protein: CASSKMGVNQPQHF. In nucleotides, the CDR3 is TGTGCCAGCAGCAAAATGGGGGTCAATCAGCCCCAGCATTTT. This chain joins TRBV3-1 and TRBJ1-5, with D perhaps matching TRBD1 (5 bases). V lost 5 bases, J lost 3 bases, and 11 bases lay in between. Germline V gene sequence: CDR1 LGHDT, CDR2 YNNKEL (reference sequence). CDR3 length: 14 residues.

This rearrangement joins TRBV29-1 to TRBJ2-5; 8 bases line up with TRBD1. CDR3 length: 14 residues. Germline V CDR1 and CDR2: SQVTM, ANQGSEA. V lost 0 bases and J lost 5; bases outside the gene matches: 5. CDR3: CSVEEDRDGETQYF. The CDR3 DNA reads as TGCAGCGTTGAAGAGGACAGGGATGGGGAGACCCAGTACTTC.

The chain recombines TRBV19 with TRBJ2-3, with no clear D. CDR3 length equals 15 residues. Trimming removed 5 bases at V and 0 bases at J, with 12 bases between. The germline CDR1 and CDR2 sequences are LNHDA and SQIVND (reference sequence). The CDR3 reads CASSRNSASTDTQYF. The CDR3 DNA sequence: TGTGCCAGTAGTCGGAACAGCGCCAGCACAGATACGCAGTATTTT.

This clonotype was picked up many times. Its ends do not fully match the called genes, so a read error is possible. The gene calls are TRBV6-5 and TRBJ1-1, with D possibly being TRBD1 (6 bases). This CDR3 has 14 amino acids. Germline V gives CDR1 MNHEY, CDR2 SVGAGI. CDR3 sequence reads: CASTLQGPNTEVFF. CDR3 DNA: TGTGCCAGCACTTTACAGGGCCCGAACACTGAAGTTTTCTTT.

This rearrangement joins TRBV29-1 to TRBJ2-3, with unresolved D. V gave up 7 bases and J gave up 0 bases, with 8 bases separating them. CDR1 and CDR2 (germline): SQVTM, ANQGSEA. There are 12 residues in the CDR3. In DNA, the CDR3 is TGCAGCGGGGATTTTAGCACAGATACGCAGTATTTT. This codes for CSGDFSTDTQYF.

This clonotype was seen more than once but under ten times. The rearrangement joins TRBV10-3 to TRBJ1-1; D uncertain. The length of the CDR3 is 15 residues. Germline loops: CDR1 ENHRY, CDR2 SYGVKD. V lost 3 bases to trimming and J lost 3 bases, with 14 bases between them. The CDR3 loop reads CAISDQSLGYTEAFF. CDR3 nucleotide sequence: TGTGCCATCAGTGACCAATCCTTGGGGTACACTGAAGCTTTCTTT.

This clonotype was recorded a few times. CDR3 DNA sequence: TGTGCCAGCAGCTTAGATACTGGACTAGCGGGGGCGAGCTCCTACGAGCAGTACTTC. Protein product: CASSLDTGLAGASSYEQYF. The chain has TRBV11-1 and TRBJ2-7; TRBD2 agrees at 13 bases. Germline values: CDR1 SGHAT, CDR2 FQDESV (reference sequence). Trimming removed 1 base from V and 0 bases from J; junction bases left unmatched: 9. The CDR3 has 19 residues. Combining the CDR3 with reference TRBV11-1 and TRBJ2-7 gives the whole variable domain EAEVAQSPRYKITEKSQAVAFWCDPISGHATLYWYRQILGQGPELLVQFQDESVVDDSQLPKDRFSAERLKGVDSTLKIQPAELGDSAMYLCASSLDTGLAGASSYEQYFGPGTRLTVT.

The V call is TRBV5-1, the J call TRBJ2-4, with D unclear. V was shortened by 0 bases and J by 7 bases, with 11 bases between the two germline ends. Per germline, CDR1 SGHRS and CDR2 YFSETQ. The CDR3 spans 14 residues. The CDR3 sequence: CASSLVPELNIQYF. The CDR3 DNA reads as TGCGCCAGCAGCTTGGTCCCGGAACTTAACATTCAGTACTTC.

The J gene is TRBJ2-7, the V gene TRBV7-9, with TRBD1 matching over 11 bases. The CDR3 has 14 residues. V shed 8 bases and J 5 bases; nucleotides not matched to a gene: 8. The germline CDR1 and CDR2 sequences are SEHNR and FQNEAQ (reference sequence). The CDR3 sequence: CASVKGQGVDEQYF. The CDR3 bases are TGTGCCAGCGTTAAGGGACAGGGGGTCGACGAGCAGTACTTC.

The chain uses TRBV10-3 and TRBJ2-3; the match to TRBD2 covers 9 bases. The CDR3 contains 20 residues. Trimming took 5 bases from V and 1 from J; bases not matched to a gene: 19. The V gene's germline CDR1 is ENHRY and CDR2 SYGVKD. CDR3 residues: CAISQDALTDAGGRTDTQYF. CDR3 DNA sequence: TGTGCCATCAGTCAGGATGCTCTGACGGATGCGGGGGGGCGCACAGATACGCAGTATTTT.

The chain combines TRBV20-1 with TRBJ2-1; tentatively, D is TRBD2 (5 bases). The CDR3 has 15 residues. The ends were cut back, 0 bases at V and 0 bases at J, with 9 bases in the middle. Germline V lookup: CDR1 DFQATT, CDR2 SNEGSKA (reference sequence). CDR3 DNA: TGCAGTGCTAGAGATAGGGAGAGCTCCTACAATGAGCAGTTCTTC. Encoded protein: CSARDRESSYNEQFF.

The chain has TRBV27 and TRBJ1-2; the match to TRBD1 covers 9 bases. The J segment lost 4 bases and the V segment lost 5 bases, leaving 5 bases of the junction unmatched. The CDR3 is 14 amino acids. Germline V CDR1 and CDR2: MNHEY, SMNVEV (reference sequence). CDR3 sequence (DNA): TGTGCCAGCAGTCCTCGACAGGGGGGCTATGGCTACACCTTC. Amino acids: CASSPRQGGYGYTF.

The gene calls are TRBV20-1 and TRBJ2-7, with 7 bases matching TRBD1. Germline V lookup: CDR1 DFQATT, CDR2 SNEGSKA (reference sequence). CDR3 size: 13 residues. V lost 4 bases and J lost 0; bases outside the gene matches: 3. CDR3: CSATRDSSYEQYF. The CDR3 coding sequence is TGCAGTGCTACCCGGGACAGCTCCTACGAGCAGTACTTC.

In this sample, this clonotype turned up a few times. The rearrangement links TRBV6-5 to TRBJ2-5; D is possibly TRBD2 (5 bases). Germline V gene data show CDR1 as MNHEY and CDR2 as SVGAGI. Trimming removed 0 bases at V and 6 bases at J, with 17 bases between. The CDR3 runs to 16 residues. CDR3 amino acids: CASSYSSPGKLQTQYF. The CDR3 region has the DNA TGTGCCAGCAGTTACTCGTCTCCGGGGAAGTTGCAGACCCAGTACTTC.

Many counts were recorded for this clonotype. This chain joins TRBV28 and TRBJ1-2, with D tentatively TRBD1 (6 bases). The V gene's germline CDR1 is MDHEN and CDR2 SYDVKM. This CDR3 is built from 15 residues. V dropped 3 bases and J dropped 4 bases, with 15 bases sitting between them. Here the CDR3 DNA reads TGTGCCAGCAGTTTTAGAGGGGGGCAGAGCTATGGCTACACCTTC. It translates to CASSFRGGQSYGYTF.

This clonotype has only a few counts. This may come from a read error, since a much larger clone is one base off. The chain combines TRBV28 with TRBJ2-7, with D unclear. The CDR3 consists of 12 residues. The germline V and J ends were trimmed by 6 bases and 5 bases, with 11 bases remaining between them. Germline CDR1 MDHEN, CDR2 SYDVKM. In DNA, the CDR3 is TGTGCCAGCAGCCTACAGTGGGACGAGCAGTACTTC. This codes for CASSLQWDEQYF.